This paragraph reports one T cell receptor (beta chain). Its specificity is unknown. This entry is derived from a study of T cell responses to AZD1222 COVID-19 vaccine. Whole-study results and caveats: Clonal diversity was possibly underestimated, and the donors were mostly white British, with more females.

Clones were read by immunoSEQ multiplex PCR, and TCRdb kept only the in-frame ones, dropping some. The sample has almost 95,000 clones, 85% seen once. Deletions cut 9 bases from V and 5 bases from J, with 10 bases between. This CDR3 region has 11 residues. Germline V CDR1 and CDR2: LNHDA, SQIVND (reference sequence). The chain links TRBV19 to TRBJ1-2, with D uncertain. The TCR sequence derives from an adult who received the AZD1222 COVID-19 vaccine. Specimen: peripheral blood, collected 28 days after the second AZD1222 dose. CDR3 protein: CASRTLYGYTF. CDR3 nucleotide sequence: TGTGCCAGCCGGACGCTTTATGGCTACACCTTC.